The present T cell receptor (beta chain) was sequenced within a study of T cells in Graves' hyperthyroidism and ophthalmopathy. Study outcomes and limitations: The model anticipated ophthalmopathy a median approximately six months pre-onset. Most thyroid clonotypes that were expanded above 0.001 also turned up in blood.

Ophthalmopathy cases scored 3 or more on the Clinical Activity Score and 4 or more on NOSPECS grade, with duration below 3 months. Uncontrolled infection, other autoimmune disease, pregnancy or lactation excluded patients. Germline values: CDR1 SGHRS, CDR2 YFSETQ. CDR3 size: 13 residues. V dropped 5 bases and J dropped 7 bases, with 13 bases sitting between them. TCR beta CDR3 sequences were amplified from RNA transcripts. HTBI primers were the set used in a first-round RT-PCR of the TCR CDR3. Each CDR3 protein is one row after TCRdb ran MiXCR on the multiplex PCR reads. The data hold 450,000 to 650,000 distinct CDR3 sequences, with 15% to 20% observed a single time. This clonotype was recorded many times. Antigen specificity is unknown.

This receptor was obtained from a woman in her late teens or twenties with Graves' ophthalmopathy. The specimen sequenced was blood. This rearrangement joins TRBV5-1 to TRBJ2-1, with a weak D call TRBD1 (6 bases). CDR3 region: CASSQGLPNEQFF. The CDR3 coding sequence is TGCGCCAGCAGTCAGGGGCTACCTAATGAGCAGTTCTTC.